Listed below are T cell receptor beta chains from one sample, sequenced in a study of cytomegalovirus exposure and HLA in healthy donors. TCRdb's table, derived via immunoSEQ multiplex PCR, lists solely in-frame clones and lacks some. The table lists 250,000 to 350,000 clones, 86% of them singletons. The sequencing input was PBMCs. All receptors derive from a man in his forties in good health and CMV-seropositive. Each CDR3 is given with its conserved first and last residue. Rows give clone size only sometimes, using once, few, many, or a class for an expanded clone.

V: TRBV11-2; size: .; J: TRBJ2-7; CDR3: CASSLGTSGLSGEQYF
V: TRBV7-9; size: few; J: TRBJ2-6; CDR3: CASTISGTGANVLTF
V: TRBV19; size: .; J: TRBJ2-7; CDR3: CASSIGRGGYTTSPQIYEQYF
V: TRBV2; size: .; J: TRBJ2-1; CDR3: CASSHEITYNEQFF
V: TRBV6-5; size: .; J: TRBJ1-1; CDR3: CASSFFAGGRGTEAFF
V: TRBV7-9; size: .; J: TRBJ2-7; CDR3: CSSSIPVDTYYEQYF
V: TRBV9; size: .; J: TRBJ1-2; CDR3: CASSVEGQYFTNYGYTF
V: TRBV15; size: once; J: TRBJ2-7; CDR3: CATSLSSFSYEQYF
V: TRBV28; size: few; J: TRBJ1-5; CDR3: CASLPRGMSNQPQHF
V: TRBV28; size: .; J: TRBJ1-2; CDR3: CASSLPGSYGYTF
V: TRBV6-5; size: .; J: TRBJ2-7; CDR3: CASSSGLPYEQYF
V: TRBV7-3; size: .; J: TRBJ1-2; CDR3: CASSLSQDYGYTF
V: TRBV4-1; size: .; J: TRBJ1-1; CDR3: CASSQEGREVDKAFF
V: TRBV14; size: .; J: TRBJ2-2; CDR3: CASSLLAWGGELFF
V: TRBV28; size: .; J: TRBJ2-7; CDR3: CASSRDSANIYEQYF
V: TRBV4-1; size: .; J: TRBJ1-2; CDR3: CASSQVTGGGYYGYTF
V: TRBV7-9; size: few; J: TRBJ2-1; CDR3: CSSSLGGAGPYNEQFF
V: TRBV29-1; size: .; J: TRBJ2-1; CDR3: CSVDPKRGSYNEQFF
V: TRBV6-5; size: .; J: .; CDR3: CASGGTGLGEQYF
V: TRBV7-2; size: .; J: TRBJ1-5; CDR3: CASSIRGNQPQHF
V: TRBV4-1; size: .; J: TRBJ1-1; CDR3: CASSSYDRPEAFF
V: TRBV5-6; size: .; J: TRBJ1-5; CDR3: CASSLRRDQPQHF
V: TRBV7-3; size: few; J: TRBJ1-1; CDR3: CASSSFPGTEAFF
V: TRBV10-2; size: .; J: TRBJ1-2; CDR3: CASSESNAGNNYGYTF
V: TRBV9; size: .; J: TRBJ2-7; CDR3: CASSVRLSDYEQYF
V: TRBV5-5; size: .; J: TRBJ1-1; CDR3: CASSRQGHTEAFF
V: TRBV7-3; size: once; J: TRBJ2-3; CDR3: CASSPGTGKTDTQYF
V: TRBV2; size: .; J: TRBJ1-2; CDR3: CASSEWMAGSPYGYTF
V: TRBV5-1; size: .; J: TRBJ1-1; CDR3: CASSLLPRQNTEAFF
V: TRBV2; size: .; J: TRBJ2-7; CDR3: CASRLVWEQYF
V: TRBV19; size: once; J: TRBJ2-7; CDR3: CASSIDHFASGASYEQYF
V: TRBV5-1; size: .; J: TRBJ2-3; CDR3: CASSWGQGYTDTQYF
V: TRBV2; size: few; J: TRBJ1-2; CDR3: CASSEAGTVSYGYTF
V: TRBV5-6; size: few; J: TRBJ2-1; CDR3: CASSLAVLDFSYNEQFF
V: TRBV27; size: once; J: TRBJ2-7; CDR3: CASSFSLAGLREQYF
V: TRBV28; size: .; J: TRBJ1-2; CDR3: CASSLSFNYGYTF
V: TRBV27; size: .; J: TRBJ2-3; CDR3: CASRPAGTDTQYF
V: TRBV25-1; size: .; J: TRBJ2-1; CDR3: CASMSPSGSDEQFF
V: TRBV27; size: .; J: TRBJ1-1; CDR3: CASSARQGGTEAFF
V: TRBV18; size: .; J: TRBJ1-5; CDR3: CASSPQGTSNQPQHF
V: TRBV27; size: .; J: TRBJ2-7; CDR3: CASSLSRPASGSYEQYF
V: TRBV6-5; size: .; J: TRBJ1-1; CDR3: CASSYGRELNTEAFF
V: TRBV19; size: .; J: TRBJ1-4; CDR3: CASRGQPNEKLFF
V: TRBV5-1; size: once; J: TRBJ2-4; CDR3: CASSAIEAAIAKNIQYF
V: TRBV11-1; size: .; J: TRBJ1-1; CDR3: CASSREGADTEAFF
V: TRBV6-5; size: .; J: TRBJ1-3; CDR3: CASSYYPSSGNTIYF
V: TRBV23-1; size: many; J: TRBJ1-2; CDR3: CASSQSSGNGYTF
V: TRBV15; size: .; J: TRBJ2-7; CDR3: CATSRTDPRHGQYF
V: TRBV7-9; size: .; J: TRBJ2-2; CDR3: CASSLAVRGTYTGELFF
V: TRBV30; size: .; J: TRBJ2-7; CDR3: CAWNPGGSYEQYF
V: TRBV5-6; size: .; J: TRBJ1-6; CDR3: CASSLGQGASRNSPLHF